This T cell receptor beta chain was captured by sequencing in a study of T cells in women clearing cervical HPV infection. Study as a whole: Controls gave blood once infection was undetectable; cases at lesion identification. General observations from the study: Cases carried less TRBV6-7 than controls: 0.11% versus 0.16%.

Details on this clone: Antigen specificity is unknown. The sequenced fragment ends 3 residues before the CDR3 boundary, so the rest is inferred from the germline J gene.

Dot-blot hybridization genotyped cervical HPV amplified with MY09/MY11 PCR. There are 15 residues in the CDR3. J gave up 11 bases and V 0 bases, and 8 bases lay outside the gene matches. Germline-derived CDR1 and CDR2 are DFQATT and SNEGSKA (reference sequence). Measured with immunoSEQ multiplex PCR; TCRdb has only the in-frame clones, and not every one. The specimen's table records some 20,000 clones. The TCR comes from a woman between 18 and 70 years old with a cervical HPV16 infection that either progressed to CIN3+ or cleared (not recorded which). The material sequenced was blood buffy coat. The V and J genes are TRBV20-1 and TRBJ1-6; 9 bases agree with TRBD1. The DNA read from the CDR3 is TGCAGTGCTAGAGATAGTGTTGGGACAGGGCCACCC. This encodes CSARDSVGTGPP. The complete CDR3 reads CSARDSVGTGPPLHF.